The present TCR beta chain was sequenced within a study of cytomegalovirus exposure and HLA in healthy donors. Findings of the study overall: Serostatus for CMV was the only available immune exposure information. Most sequenced TCRs were rare (though some public TCRs occurred in many donors).

PCR amplification relied on 60 Vbeta primers (plus 13 Jbeta primers). Produced via immunoSEQ multiplex PCR; TCRdb's table is partial and in-frame only. Among some 150,000 clones listed, approximately 77% were seen once. Concerning this clone itself: Its antigen is unknown.

Trimming shortened V by 1 base and J by 4 bases, and 9 bases separated the two germline ends. Per germline, CDR1 SEHNR and CDR2 FQNEAQ (reference sequence). This CDR3 spans 14 amino acids. The sample was PBMCs. This TCR was recovered from a young man in good health and CMV-seropositive. This chain links TRBV7-9 with TRBJ2-3; D gene uncertain. The CDR3 reads CASSLDLPPDTQYF. CDR3 DNA sequence: TGTGCCAGCAGCTTAGACTTACCCCCAGATACGCAGTATTTT.